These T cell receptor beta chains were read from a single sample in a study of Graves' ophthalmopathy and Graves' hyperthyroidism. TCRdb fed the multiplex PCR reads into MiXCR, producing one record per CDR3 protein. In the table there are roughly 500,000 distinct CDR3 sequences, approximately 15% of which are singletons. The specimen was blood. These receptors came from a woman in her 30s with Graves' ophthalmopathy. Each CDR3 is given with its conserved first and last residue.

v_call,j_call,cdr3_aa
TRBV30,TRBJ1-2,CAWSVGQAYTF
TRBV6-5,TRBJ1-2,CASSRKQGGDYGYTF
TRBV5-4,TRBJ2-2,CASSLAGVGAGELFF
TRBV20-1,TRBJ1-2,CSARRDTGYTF
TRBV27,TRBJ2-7,CASSLTAGGTYEQYF
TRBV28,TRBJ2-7,CASSLRAGSFSYEQYF
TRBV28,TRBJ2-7,CASIKSPASEQYF
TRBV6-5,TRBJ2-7,CASSPRGAGTYEQYF
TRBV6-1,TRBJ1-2,CASSQRGTNYGYTF
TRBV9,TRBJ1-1,CASSVGARTPNTEAFF
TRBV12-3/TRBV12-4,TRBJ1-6,CASSPGQGAMGSYNSPLHF
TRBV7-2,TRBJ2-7,CASSFSRYEQYF
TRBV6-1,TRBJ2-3,CASSVNRGDTQYF
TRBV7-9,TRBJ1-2,CASSLALQSGGYTF